The TCR beta chain under discussion was sequenced for a study of blood T cell repertoires in COVID-19. About the research overall: Sample material is recorded as cDNA or gDNA derived from T cells, B-cell-depleted T cells, or PBMCs.

The assay was immunoSEQ multiplex PCR, and TCRdb's table has in-frame clones only and misses some. Among 250,000 to 350,000 clones listed, approximately 90% were seen once. Germline CDR1 is SGHRS and CDR2 is YFSETQ. The CDR3 sequence is 17 residues long. V was pared by 3 bases and J by 7 bases, with 16 bases of the junction left unmatched. The sequence derives from a woman aged 45-59 years with COVID-19, enrolled during active disease. The J gene is TRBJ1-1, the V gene TRBV5-1; 9 bases are shared with TRBD1. Sequenced: peripheral blood. The CDR3, as DNA: TGCGCCAGCAGCTACACAGGGGGCCCGTATGTGGGAGGTGAAGCTTTCTTT. Amino acids: CASSYTGGPYVGGEAFF.